This TCR beta chain derives from a study of identical twins. TCRdb reprocessed the 5' RACE reads via MiXCR and lists one record per CDR3 protein. The sample contains roughly 690,000 distinct CDR3 sequences, 6% to 6.5% of which appear only once. This CDR3 region has 13 residues. V lost 2 bases and J 5 bases, leaving 9 bases between the germline ends. CDR1 SEHNR and CDR2 FQNEAQ come from the germline V gene (reference sequence). Every sampled donor was Caucasian and healthy. This clonotype occurred many times. V and J are TRBV7-9 and TRBJ2-5; a weak D match, TRBD2 (5 bases). This receptor was identified in a man between 18 and 29 years old in good health. The source material was naive T cells sorted from blood. The CDR3 here is CASSLLERETQYF. DNA of the CDR3: TGTGCCAGCAGCTTACTAGAGCGGGAGACCCAGTACTTC.